One T cell receptor (beta chain) is described in this entry. This sample stems from a study of blood T cell repertoires in COVID-19. Study summary: Samples came from the United States, Italy and Spain, spanning acute and convalescent COVID-19. T cells, B-cell-depleted T cells, or PBMCs provided the cDNA or gDNA that served as material.

The CDR3 is made up of 15 amino acids. Trimming cost V 5 bases and J 7 bases, with 18 bases left between them. The germline V gene encodes CDR1 SGHVS and CDR2 FQNEAQ. Per the authors' pipeline: From reference gene primer amplification, estimates of nucleated cell counts were derived. The repertoire was sequenced with immunoSEQ multiplex PCR; TCRdb's copy has only in-frame clones and lacks some. Clonal size and the V and J genes are those of that table, whereas D and trimming came from the DNA. The data contain 96,000 or so clones, roughly nine tenths of them singletons. The sample comprised peripheral blood. This TCR derives from a man aged 60 to 75 with acute or convalescent COVID-19. V usage is TRBV7-8 and J usage is TRBJ1-5; D call uncertain. The CDR3 coding sequence is TGTGCCAGCAGCCCAGACGGGATTCCGGACCAGCCCCAGCATTTT. Translation gives CASSPDGIPDQPQHF.